These 22 T cell receptor beta chains were all obtained from the same sample, sequenced in a study of shared clonotypes between healthy human individuals. Libraries were prepared by immunoSEQ multiplex PCR; TCRdb keeps only in-frame clonotypes and omits some of them. The repertoire holds about 2.4 million clones, with about 92% as singletons. The sample comprised naive CD4+ T cells sorted from blood. This sample's subset: CD45RA+ positively selected. Receptors were obtained from a man between 18 and 35 years old in good health.

On this clone: Since a much larger clone is just one base distant, this may be a read error. This sequence joins TRBV2 and TRBJ1-1, with D possibly matching TRBD1 (5 bases). The CDR3 is 13 amino acids. CDR1 SNHLY and CDR2 FYNNEI come from the germline V gene. V was trimmed by 5 bases and J by 0 bases, leaving 7 bases between them. CDR3 DNA sequence: TGTGCCAGCAGTTCACAGGTGAACACTGAAGCTTTCTTT. Its translation: CASSSQVNTEAFF.

This chain joins TRBV10-3 and TRBJ2-3, with a weak D call TRBD2 (7 bases). This CDR3 comprises 16 residues. Deletions cut 8 bases from V and 1 base from J, with 19 bases between. Germline V gives CDR1 ENHRY, CDR2 SYGVKD. CDR3 coding DNA: TGTGCCATCGCCCCCAACGAAGGGGGGGGCACAGATACGCAGTATTTT. Protein: CAIAPNEGGGTDTQYF.

The CDR3 DNA sequence: TGTGCCAGCAGTGAGAGGGCCCTTCGAGGGGAGCAGTTCTTC. It codes for CASSERALRGEQFF. The chain links TRBV6-1 to TRBJ2-1, with a tentative D call TRBD2 (5 bases). Germline loops: CDR1 MNHNS, CDR2 SASEGT. V gave up 3 bases and J gave up 10 bases, with 16 bases separating them. The CDR3 contains 14 residues.

The V call is TRBV7-2, the J call TRBJ2-5, with 7 bases matching TRBD2. Germline CDR1 and CDR2: SGHTA and FQGNSA. Germline trimming cut 7 bases from V and 5 bases from J; bases unmatched to any gene: 19. The CDR3 covers 17 residues. CDR3 DNA sequence: TGTGCCAGCACCCCCTGGGGGGAGGGACTATATCAGGAGACCCAGTACTTC. Amino acid sequence: CASTPWGEGLYQETQYF. Supplemented by reference TRBV7-2 and TRBJ2-5, the full variable domain reads GAGVSQSPSNKVTEKGKDVELRCDPISGHTALYWYRQSLGQGLEFLIYFQGNSAPDKSGLPSDRFSAERTGGSVSTLTIQRTQQEDSAVYLCASTPWGEGLYQETQYFGPGTRLLVL.

J is TRBJ1-2 and V is TRBV6-1, with TRBD1 as a possible D gene (5 bases). Germline V gene lookup returns CDR1 MNHNS and CDR2 SASEGT. V lost 7 bases and J lost 3, with 12 bases in between. This CDR3 is 13 amino acids long. CDR3 protein: CASTRGWDYGYTF. In nucleotides, the CDR3 is TGTGCCAGCACCCGGGGCTGGGACTATGGCTACACCTTC.

With regard to this clone: Other DNA variants within this sample encode the same CDR3. The chain uses TRBV5-1 and TRBJ1-1; TRBD1 aligns across 7 bases. From germline, CDR1 is SGHRS and CDR2 YFSETQ. V dropped 4 bases and J dropped 0; count of bases not matched to a gene: 6. The CDR3 consists of 15 residues. The CDR3: CASSLTGTVNTEAFF. The CDR3 nucleotides are TGCGCCAGCAGCCTGACCGGGACAGTGAACACTGAAGCTTTCTTT.

CDR3 sequence: CASSPLGGRTYEQYF. In DNA, the CDR3 is TGTGCCAGCAGCCCCCTGGGAGGCAGAACCTACGAGCAGTACTTC. This sequence joins TRBV11-2 and TRBJ2-7; D might be TRBD2 (6 bases). CDR1 and CDR2 (germline): SGHAT, FQNNGV. Trimming removed 5 bases from V and 2 bases from J, with 16 bases in between. This CDR3 region has 15 residues.

This clone has only one observation. The V and J genes are TRBV7-6 and TRBJ1-4; weak D call: TRBD1 (5 bases). The V end lost 2 bases, the J end lost 10 bases, and 17 bases lay between the germline ends. Germline values: CDR1 SGHVS, CDR2 FNYEAQ. The CDR3 has 15 amino acids. CDR3 sequence reads: CASSLSARVVGKLFF. CDR3 sequence (DNA): TGTGCCAGCAGCTTAAGCGCCAGGGTAGTTGGAAAACTGTTTTTT.

For the CDR3, the DNA is TGTGCCAGCAGTTATAATGACAATGAGCAGTTCTTC. It is translated as CASSYNDNEQFF. This chain uses TRBV6-6 with TRBJ2-1; unclear D gene. CDR1 is MNHNY and CDR2 is SVGAGI in the germline V gene (reference sequence). Trimming shortened V by 3 bases and J by 5 bases, and 5 bases separated the two germline ends. This CDR3 region has 12 residues.

As concerns this clone: Other DNA sequences in this specimen translate into the identical CDR3. The chain is built from TRBV4-1 and TRBJ2-7; the D gene is possibly TRBD1 (5 bases). CDR3 length: 14 residues. V gave up 0 bases and J gave up 2 bases, with 8 bases separating them. Per germline, CDR1 MGHRA and CDR2 YSYEKL. In nucleotides, the CDR3 is TGCGCCAGCAGCCAAGATGGCAGGGCCTACGAGCAGTACTTC. Its translation is CASSQDGRAYEQYF.

The chain has TRBV14 and TRBJ2-4, with TRBD2 identical over 7 bases. Germline V lookup: CDR1 SGHDN, CDR2 FVKESK. The trim removed 0 bases at V and 6 bases at J, leaving 11 bases unmatched. The CDR3 runs 17 residues. This CDR3 reads CASSQDLGGRIGNIQYF. CDR3 DNA: TGTGCCAGCAGCCAAGATCTGGGGGGGAGGATTGGAAACATTCAGTACTTC.

This chain links TRBV11-2 with TRBJ2-5; D perhaps matches TRBD2 (6 bases). The germline CDR1 and CDR2 sequences are SGHAT and FQNNGV. The V and J ends lost 3 bases and 1 base respectively, with 15 bases between them. This CDR3 has 16 amino acids. For the CDR3, the DNA is TGTGCCAGCAGCTTGGGTCAGCGGGCTACCCAAGAGACCCAGTACTTC. As protein: CASSLGQRATQETQYF.

This clone was seen only a few times. The chain couples TRBV6-5 to TRBJ1-6, with TRBD1 identical over 8 bases. This CDR3 spans 15 amino acids. The trim removed 6 bases at V and 10 bases at J, leaving 11 bases unmatched. Germline assignment: CDR1 MNHEY and CDR2 SVGAGI. CDR3 region: CASSPSGTGPSPLHF. The CDR3 DNA sequence: TGTGCCAGCAGCCCGTCCGGGACAGGTCCCTCACCCCTCCACTTT.

The rearrangement joins TRBV4-1 to TRBJ2-1, with D maybe TRBD2 (6 bases). The CDR3 totals 16 residues. CDR1 MGHRA and CDR2 YSYEKL come from the germline V gene. V dropped 0 bases and J dropped 12 bases, with 21 bases sitting between them. The CDR3 DNA reads as TGCGCCAGCAGCCAAGATCGGGGAAGGCCTCAGGGAGGGCAGTTCTTC. Residues: CASSQDRGRPQGGQFF.

The chain is built from TRBV6-1 and TRBJ2-1; D unclear. Germline CDR1 is MNHNS and CDR2 is SASEGT. V lost 1 base and J lost 2, with 9 bases in between. The CDR3 consists of 15 residues. The CDR3 nucleotides are TGTGCCAGCAGTGAAGGGCTAGGCGCCTACAATGAGCAGTTCTTC. It is translated as CASSEGLGAYNEQFF.

The rearrangement joins TRBV6-1 to TRBJ2-5, with 9 bases identical to TRBD1. The CDR3 totals 14 residues. After removal of 6 bases from V and 5 bases from J, the junction contained 7 bases not matched to a gene. Germline V gene sequence: CDR1 MNHNS, CDR2 SASEGT. The CDR3 is CASSERDRDETQYF. In DNA, the CDR3 is TGTGCCAGCAGCGAGAGGGACAGGGACGAGACCCAGTACTTC.

The genes are TRBV27 and TRBJ2-6; D not resolved. This CDR3 comprises 16 residues. V was shortened by 0 bases and J by 0 bases, with 6 bases between the two germline ends. Germline CDR1 reads MNHEY; CDR2 reads SMNVEV (reference sequence). CDR3 in DNA: TGTGCCAGCAGTTTATCTCCGGTCTCTGGGGCCAACGTCCTGACTTTC. It translates to CASSLSPVSGANVLTF.

The chain couples TRBV5-4 to TRBJ2-1; D is possibly TRBD1 (6 bases). Deletions cut 7 bases from V and 5 bases from J, with 10 bases between. In germline, CDR1 is SGHNT, CDR2 YYREEE (reference sequence). The CDR3 extends over 12 amino acids. Here the CDR3 reads CASYRDHNEQFF. The CDR3 DNA reads as TGTGCCAGCTACAGGGACCACAATGAGCAGTTCTTC. The full variable domain, its missing parts supplied by reference TRBV5-4 and TRBJ2-1, is ETGVTQSPTHLIKTRGQQVTLRCSSQSGHNTVSWYQQALGQGPQFIFQYYREEENGRGNFPPRFSGLQFPNYSSELNVNALELDDSALYLCASYRDHNEQFFGPGTRLTVL.

This sequence joins TRBV7-9 and TRBJ2-5; 9 bases align to TRBD2. The CDR3 spans 14 residues. Germline lookup yields CDR1 SEHNR and CDR2 FQNEAQ (reference sequence). Trimming took 3 bases from V and 5 from J; bases not matched to a gene: 4. Here the CDR3 DNA reads TGTGCCAGCAGCTTTAGCGGGAGACCTGAGACCCAGTACTTC. It codes for CASSFSGRPETQYF.

J is TRBJ1-4 and V is TRBV7-2; D might be TRBD1 (5 bases). CDR3 size: 15 residues. The V gene lost 5 bases and the J gene lost 4 bases, with 14 bases spanning the gap. Germline V gene lookup returns CDR1 SGHTA and CDR2 FQGNSA. CDR3 nucleotide sequence: TGTGCCAGCAGCCGATCAGGGCTCTATAATGAAAAACTGTTTTTT. Its protein product is CASSRSGLYNEKLFF.

The CDR3 reads CATRATGSRYGYTF. CDR3 nucleotides: TGTGCCACCAGAGCGACAGGGAGTCGCTATGGCTACACCTTC. V gene TRBV15 combines with J gene TRBJ1-2, with 7 bases matching TRBD1. The CDR3 is 14 amino acids. J lost 4 bases, V lost 6 bases, and 8 bases had no gene match. Germline assignment: CDR1 LNHNV and CDR2 YYDKDF (reference sequence).

The chain links TRBV6-1 to TRBJ1-2; 9 nucleotides line up with TRBD1. This CDR3 is built from 14 residues. With V trimmed by 7 bases and J by 1 base, 4 bases remained unmatched. Germline V CDR1 and CDR2: MNHNS, SASEGT. This CDR3 reads CASKGTGSNYGYTF. CDR3 in DNA: TGTGCCAGCAAAGGGACAGGGAGTAACTATGGCTACACCTTC.